This TCR beta chain appears in the sequencing data of a study of T cells in Graves' hyperthyroidism and ophthalmopathy. CDR3 length: 13 amino acids. V lost 8 bases and J lost 8; bases outside the gene matches: 9. The table lists this clonotype with many counts. Patients were excluded for uncontrolled infection, other autoimmune disease, pregnancy or lactation. Authors of the study amplified TCR beta CDR3 regions from RNA transcripts. HTBI primers were employed in a first-round RT-PCR of the TCR CDR3. MiXCR was run by TCRdb on the multiplex PCR reads, yielding one entry per CDR3 protein. The sample holds around 700,000 distinct CDR3 sequences, about 19% seen once.

The specimen sequenced was blood. The TCR originated in a woman between 45 and 60 years old with Graves' hyperthyroidism that later progressed to Graves' ophthalmopathy. The J gene is TRBJ1-2, the V gene TRBV12-3 or TRBV12-4; 9 nucleotides align to TRBD1. The chain's CDR3 is CASHQEGTGGYTF. The CDR3 DNA is TGTGCCAGCCACCAGGAGGGGACAGGGGGCTACACCTTC.